This entry describes one TCR beta chain. Germline CDR1 SGHVS, CDR2 FQNEAQ. CDR3 length equals 15 residues. J was trimmed by 8 bases and V by 1 base; bases with no gene match: 5. TCRdb reprocessed the PCR reads with MiXCR, giving one entry per CDR3 protein. The top ten clones hold 9% to 13% of a sample with some 22,000 distinct CDR3 sequences, 36% of them seen once. The entry originates in a study of tumor-infiltrating lymphocytes in oesophageal squamous cell carcinoma. This rearrangement joins TRBV7-8 to TRBJ1-4; TRBD1 matches 9 bases. The source material was esophageal tumor tissue. This receptor was identified in a male donor with esophageal squamous cell carcinoma. This CDR3 is CASSLDTGQGEKLFF. The CDR3 nucleotides are TGTGCCAGCAGCTTAGACACGGGACAGGGAGAAAAACTGTTTTTT. Drawing the rest from reference TRBV7-8 and TRBJ1-4, the complete variable domain is GAGVSQSPRYKVAKRGQDVALRCDPISGHVSLFWYQQALGQGPEFLTYFQNEAQLDKSGLPSDRFFAERPEGSVSTLKIQRTQQEDSAVYLCASSLDTGQGEKLFFGSGTQLSVL.